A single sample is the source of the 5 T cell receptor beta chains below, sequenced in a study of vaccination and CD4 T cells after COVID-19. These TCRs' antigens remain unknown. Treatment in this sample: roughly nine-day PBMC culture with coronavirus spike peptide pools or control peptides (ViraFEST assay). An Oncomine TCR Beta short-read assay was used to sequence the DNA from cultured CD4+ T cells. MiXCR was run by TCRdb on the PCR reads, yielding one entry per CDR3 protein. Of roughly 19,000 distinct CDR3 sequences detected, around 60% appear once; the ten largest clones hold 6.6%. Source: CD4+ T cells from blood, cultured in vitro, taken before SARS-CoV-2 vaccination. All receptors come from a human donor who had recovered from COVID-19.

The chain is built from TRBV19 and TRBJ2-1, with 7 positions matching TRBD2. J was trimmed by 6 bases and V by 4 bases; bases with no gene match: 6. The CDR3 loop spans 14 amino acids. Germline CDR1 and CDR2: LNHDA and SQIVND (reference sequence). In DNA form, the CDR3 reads TGTGCCAGTAGTAAGCGGGAAGTAAGCAATGAGCAGTTCTTC. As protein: CASSKREVSNEQFF. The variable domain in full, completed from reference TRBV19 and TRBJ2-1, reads DGGITQSPKYLFRKEGQNVTLSCEQNLNHDAMYWYRQDPGQGLRLIYYSQIVNDFQKGDIAEGYSVSREKKESFPLTVTSAQKNPTAFYLCASSKREVSNEQFFGPGTRLTVL.

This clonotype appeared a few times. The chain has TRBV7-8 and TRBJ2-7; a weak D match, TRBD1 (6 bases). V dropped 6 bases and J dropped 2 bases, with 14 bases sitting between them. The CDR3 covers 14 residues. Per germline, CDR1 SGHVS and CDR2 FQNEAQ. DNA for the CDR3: TGTGCCAGCAGACGAGGGGGATCCACCTACGAGCAGTACTTC. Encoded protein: CASRRGGSTYEQYF.

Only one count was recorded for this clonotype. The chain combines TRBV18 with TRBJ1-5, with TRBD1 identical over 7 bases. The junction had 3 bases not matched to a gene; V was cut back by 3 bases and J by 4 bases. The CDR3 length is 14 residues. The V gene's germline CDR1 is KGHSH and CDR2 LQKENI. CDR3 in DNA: TGTGCCAGCTCACCTGTGGGACAGAATCAGCCCCAGCATTTT. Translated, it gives CASSPVGQNQPQHF.

The CDR3, as DNA: TGTGCCAGCAGTCCCCCGGGTAGCGGGAGACTGTACGAGCAGTACTTC. This gives the protein CASSPPGSGRLYEQYF. The chain joins TRBV27 to TRBJ2-7, with 9 bases aligning to TRBD2. Germline V CDR1 and CDR2: MNHEY, SMNVEV (reference sequence). Unmatched junction bases numbered 12, after V lost 5 bases and J lost 4 bases. This CDR3 comprises 16 residues.

CDR3 coding DNA: TGTGCCAGCAGTCTGTGGACAGGGGGGGCATTGAGCAATCAGCCCCAGCATTTT. This gives the protein CASSLWTGGALSNQPQHF. The rearrangement uses TRBV12-3 or TRBV12-4 and TRBJ1-5; 10 bases line up with TRBD1. With V trimmed by 5 bases and J by 1 base, 11 bases remained unmatched. The CDR3 contains 18 residues.